The entry that follows covers one T cell receptor beta chain sequence. Per the original data handling: Reference gene primer amplification in the assay estimated nucleated cell counts. TCRdb keeps only in-frame clones here, not all; method: immunoSEQ multiplex PCR. V, J and clone size reflect that table, while D and trimming were determined from the DNA. The sample records around 200,000 clones, roughly 87% being singletons. The sample comes from a study of blood T cell repertoires in COVID-19. V was cut by 6 bases and J by 7 bases, with 15 bases left in between. CDR3 size: 14 residues. Germline lookup yields CDR1 LGHNT and CDR2 FRNRAP. The study assigned cohorts using participant-reported clinical history.

Sequencing used PBMCs or T cells enriched from blood (not recorded which). The receptor comes from a man aged 18-30 years with acute COVID-19. The rearrangement uses TRBV12-5 and TRBJ1-4; the D gene is possibly TRBD1 (5 bases). CDR3: CASGPNRDCEKLFF. The CDR3 DNA follows: TGTGCTAGTGGCCCGAATCGGGACTGTGAAAAACTGTTTTTT.